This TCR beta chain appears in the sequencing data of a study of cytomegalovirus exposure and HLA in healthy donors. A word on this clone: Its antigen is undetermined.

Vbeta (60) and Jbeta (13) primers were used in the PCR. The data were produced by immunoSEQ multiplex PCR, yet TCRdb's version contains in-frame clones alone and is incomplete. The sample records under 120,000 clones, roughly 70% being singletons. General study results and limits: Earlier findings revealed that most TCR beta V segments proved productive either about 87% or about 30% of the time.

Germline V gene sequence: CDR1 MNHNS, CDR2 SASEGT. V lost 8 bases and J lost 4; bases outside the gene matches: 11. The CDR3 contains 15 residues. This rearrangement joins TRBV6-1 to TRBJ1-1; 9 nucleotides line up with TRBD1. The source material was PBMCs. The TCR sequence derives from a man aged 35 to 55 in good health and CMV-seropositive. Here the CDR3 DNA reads TGTGCCAGCTATAACGTGGGACAGGGTGCCACTGAAGCTTTCTTT. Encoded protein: CASYNVGQGATEAFF.